The rows below give T cell receptor beta chains drawn from one sample of a study of cytomegalovirus exposure and HLA in healthy donors. Generated by immunoSEQ multiplex PCR, the TCRdb table keeps only in-frame clones and is missing some. This table holds some 120,000 clones, over 90% found once. What was sequenced was PBMCs. These receptors all come from a young woman in good health and CMV-seronegative. Each CDR3 is given with its conserved first and last residue. The D gene is left open where the match is weak. Clone size appears in some rows only: once, few, many, or a class for an expanded clone.

>-|-|TRBV28|TRBJ1-4
TGTGCCAGCAGGACTAGGGTGGGGCAATATCTGGGAAAACTGTTTTTT
CASRTRVGQYLGKLFF
>TRBD2|-|TRBV29-1|TRBJ2-1
TGCAGCGTTTTTTTCTTTGAGACTAGCGGGAGGGCCCTCTCCTACAATGAGCAGTTCTTC
CSVFFFETSGRALSYNEQFF
>-|-|TRBV29-1|TRBJ2-7
TGCAGCGTTCTTCCTACAGGCTACGAGCAGTACTTC
CSVLPTGYEQYF
>-|-|TRBV9|TRBJ1-1
TGTGCCAGCAGCGTATCCCCTTTAGAGGGCGTAGAAGCTTTCTTT
CASSVSPLEGVEAFF
>TRBD1|many|TRBV6-5|TRBJ1-4
TGTGCCAGCAGTGGGGACAGGGAAAAACTGTTTTTT
CASSGDREKLFF
>TRBD1|-|TRBV18|TRBJ2-7
TGTGCCAGCTCACCGGGGACAGGGTCCTACGAGCAGTACTTC
CASSPGTGSYEQYF
>-|-|TRBV6-1|TRBJ1-5
TGTGCCAGCAGTGGCGGGGGGCAGCCCCAGCATTTT
CASSGGGQPQHF
>-|-|TRBV28|TRBJ1-2
TGTGCCAGCACCTCGGGGGAGCCCTATGGCTACACCTTC
CASTSGEPYGYTF
>-|-|TRBV11-2|TRBJ2-7
TGTGCCAGCAGCTTAGAACAATCCTACGAGCAGTACTTC
CASSLEQSYEQYF
>-|once|TRBV27|TRBJ2-3
TGTGCCAGCAGTCCCAGTAAAGATACGCAGTATTTT
CASSPSKDTQYF
>TRBD2|-|TRBV18|TRBJ2-7
TGTGCCAGCTCACCGGAGGAACAAAAAGCGGGAGCTTTCTACGAGCAGTACTTC
CASSPEEQKAGAFYEQYF
>-|-|TRBV7-9|TRBJ1-2
TGTGCCAGCAGCTTTACAGGTCTCTATGGCTACACCTTC
CASSFTGLYGYTF
>-|-|TRBV7-9|TRBJ1-1
TGTGCCAGCAGCCAGAACACTGAAGCTTTCTTT
CASSQNTEAFF
>TRBD1|once|TRBV9|TRBJ1-5
TGTGCCAGCAGCCCTACAGGGGGGGATCAGCCCCAGCATTTT
CASSPTGGDQPQHF
>TRBD2|-|TRBV5-1|TRBJ2-3
TGCGCCAGCAGCTTGGTAGCGGGAGGGACAGATACGCAGTATTTT
CASSLVAGGTDTQYF
>TRBD1|few|TRBV2|TRBJ2-7
TGTGCCAGCAGAGGACAGGACTACGAGCAGTACTTC
CASRGQDYEQYF
>-|-|TRBV9|TRBJ2-2
TGTGCCAGCAGCGTAGAGAGAGGGCCCAGAACCGGGGAGCTGTTTTTT
CASSVERGPRTGELFF
>-|-|TRBV6-1|TRBJ1-4
TGTGCCAGCGCGGCAGAGACAGACTTAGAAAAACTGTTTTTT
CASAAETDLEKLFF
>-|-|TRBV28|TRBJ1-5
TGTGCCAGCAGTTTTAGTTATCAGCCCCAGCATTTT
CASSFSYQPQHF
>-|-|TRBV5-6|TRBJ2-7
TGTGCCAGCAGTCTTGCCTCGGGGGAGCAGTACTTC
CASSLASGEQYF
>TRBD1|-|TRBV5-1|TRBJ2-5
TGCGCCAGCAGCGGGGGACAGGGAGTAGAGACCCAGTACTTC
CASSGGQGVETQYF
>TRBD1|-|TRBV28|TRBJ2-5
TGTGCCAGCAGCCAAACGACAGGGTCGTCCGAAGAGACCCAGTACTTC
CASSQTTGSSEETQYF
>TRBD1|-|TRBV5-8|TRBJ1-4
TGTGCCAGCCACCCCAGGGGGCGTTCTGAAAAACTGTTTTTT
CASHPRGRSEKLFF
>TRBD1|-|TRBV5-1|TRBJ1-1
TGCGCCAGCAGCCGACAGGGGCGGGTGGACACTGAAGCTTTCTTT
CASSRQGRVDTEAFF
>TRBD1|few|TRBV7-2|TRBJ2-7
TGTGCCAGCAGTCCGGGACAGACCTACGAGCAGTACTTC
CASSPGQTYEQYF
>-|-|TRBV29-1|TRBJ1-2
TGCAGCGTTACCGGGACACCCGTTAACTATGGCTACACCTTC
CSVTGTPVNYGYTF
>-|-|TRBV30|TRBJ1-2
TGTGCCTGGAGTGCGTTGTCCGGTCGGGATGGCTACACCTTC
CAWSALSGRDGYTF
>TRBD1|-|TRBV27|TRBJ2-7
TGTGCCAGCAGTTTAGTGAACAGGGGGGACGAGCAGTACTTC
CASSLVNRGDEQYF
>TRBD2|-|TRBV13|TRBJ2-1
TGTGCCAGCTTTCCTTTGGGGGGGGACAATGAGCAGTTCTTC
CASFPLGGDNEQFF
>TRBD1|-|TRBV6-4|TRBJ1-5
TGTGCCAGCAGCATCGACAGGGGGATAGGCCCCCAGCATTTT
CASSIDRGIGPQHF
>-|-|TRBV9|TRBJ2-1
TGTGCCAGCAGCGTTGTTAGCTCCTACAATGAGCAGTTCTTC
CASSVVSSYNEQFF
>-|-|TRBV2|TRBJ1-3
TGTGCCAGCAGTGAAAAAGGGGGACACCTCTCTGGAAACACCATATATTTT
CASSEKGGHLSGNTIYF
>TRBD1|-|TRBV18|TRBJ2-6
TGTGCCAGCTCATCAAGACAGGGGACACGCTCTGGGGCCAACGTCCTGACTTTC
CASSSRQGTRSGANVLTF
>-|once|TRBV5-4|TRBJ1-1
TGTGCCAGCAGCTCGGGGGTTCCCACTGAAGCTTTCTTT
CASSSGVPTEAFF
>TRBD1|once|TRBV5-8|TRBJ2-1
TGTGCCAGCAGCCGACAGGGGGCGGGGTACAATGAGCAGTTCTTC
CASSRQGAGYNEQFF
>TRBD1|-|TRBV30|TRBJ1-1
TGTGCCTGGAGTGTAGGGGACAGGGGAGACGCTTTCTTT
CAWSVGDRGDAFF
>-|-|TRBV30|TRBJ2-7
TGTGCCTGGAGTGTCCCCGGTGGAGGGAACTACGAGCAGTACTTC
CAWSVPGGGNYEQYF
>-|-|TRBV19|TRBJ2-1
TGTGCCAGTAGCCCCATGGCGGGGCTCTATGAGCAGTTCTTC
CASSPMAGLYEQFF
>-|-|TRBV5-1|TRBJ1-1
TGCGCCAGCAGTGTTTCCAGGGCGAACACTGAAGCTTTCTTT
CASSVSRANTEAFF
>TRBD1|once|TRBV19|TRBJ1-5
TGTGCCAGTAGGGAGACAGGGTTAAGCAATCAGCCCCAGCATTTT
CASRETGLSNQPQHF
>-|-|TRBV28|TRBJ2-1
TGTGCCAGCAGTTTCGTTGGGGCCTCCTACAATGAGCAGTTCTTC
CASSFVGASYNEQFF
>-|-|TRBV23-1|TRBJ1-1
TGCGCCAGCAGTAATCCGGGACAAATTTTTGAAGCTTTCTTT
CASSNPGQIFEAFF
>-|few|TRBV5-1|TRBJ2-1
TGCGCCAGCAGCGCGGCCGGGGACTCCTACAATGAGCAGTTCTTC
CASSAAGDSYNEQFF
>-|once|TRBV14|TRBJ1-2
TGTGCCAGCAGCCAAGCCGGCTATGGCTACACCTTC
CASSQAGYGYTF
>TRBD2|-|TRBV4-1|TRBJ2-3
TGCGCCAGCAGCCAAGCACAGCGGGGGGGCCAAGATACGCAGTATTTT
CASSQAQRGGQDTQYF
>-|-|TRBV21-1|TRBJ2-5
TGTGCCAGCAGCAAAGAGGGCGGGAAGACCCAGTACTTC
CASSKEGGKTQYF